This T cell receptor (beta chain) was observed in a study of sequential checkpoint blockade in melanoma. Produced via immunoSEQ multiplex PCR; TCRdb's table is partial and in-frame only. The sample holds 14,000 or so clones, roughly 50% seen once. As to treatment: randomized to nivolumab then ipilimumab (arm A) or the reverse (arm B). From thawed PBMCs, live CD3+CD8+ cells negative for CD19 and CD56 were sorted. Sequencing used CD8+ T cells sorted from blood (inferred from file names), obtained from a patient given nivolumab and ipilimumab in sequence. This TCR came from a human donor with melanoma.

CDR3 bases: TGTGCCAGCAGTTCAGGGTACAATGAGCAGTTCTTC. As protein: CASSSGYNEQFF. The chain is built from TRBV6-5 and TRBJ2-1; D perhaps matches TRBD1 (5 bases). Germline-derived CDR1 and CDR2 are MNHEY and SVGAGI. Trimming left V 4 bases short and J 4 bases short, with 5 bases between. This CDR3 comprises 12 residues.